The subject of this entry is one TCR beta chain. The data originate from a study of T cell changes during pregnancy in multiple sclerosis. Generated by immunoSEQ multiplex PCR, the TCRdb table keeps only in-frame clones and is missing some. The sample lists around 12,000 clones, roughly 88% occurring once. CDR1 is MGHRA, CDR2 YSYEKL, per germline. Deletions cut 3 bases from V and 5 bases from J, with 16 bases between. This CDR3 contains 15 residues. This TCR derives from a female donor in good health, enrolled as a control in a pregnancy study. The sample was CD8+ T cells from peripheral blood mononuclear cells, taken in the second trimester of pregnancy. This rearrangement joins TRBV4-1 to TRBJ1-1, with D possibly being TRBD1 (6 bases). In DNA form, the CDR3 reads TGCGCCAGCAGCCAGGGGAGGGGGGCCCGGACTGAAGCTTTCTTT. It yields the protein CASSQGRGARTEAFF.